The 12 T cell receptor beta chains in this list originate from one sample, sequenced in a study of beta chain bispecific antibodies for T cell cancers. Expansion lasted around 3 days, with either anti-CD3 antibody OKT3 or CD3/CD28 beads. Whole-study findings and limits: After anti-TRBV12 rather than anti-CD19 exposure, TRBV12-3 made up about 99% less of total TRBV signal. The leukemia cells, rather than normal T cells, gave most of the targeted TRBV signal.

Their antigen targets remain unknown. TCRdb re-analysed the 5' RACE reads in MiXCR, keeping a single row per CDR3 protein. The table shows 20,000 to 25,000 distinct CDR3 sequences, with approximately 1.9% occurring only once. The specimen was healthy donor T cells cultured with leukemia cells, collected from a culture containing a bispecific antibody targeting TCR Vbeta12. The receptor source for this set is a human donor in good health. Some clones in this sample may be carry-over from other donors' samples.

This clonotype appeared many times. The chain is built from TRBV20-1 and TRBJ2-7; 8 nucleotides agree with TRBD2. Trimming took 3 bases from V and 0 from J; bases not matched to a gene: 7. CDR1 and CDR2 (germline): DFQATT, SNEGSKA (reference sequence). The CDR3 sequence is 15 residues long. The CDR3 protein is CSASKAGGLSYEQYF. DNA of the CDR3: TGCAGTGCTAGCAAGGCGGGGGGCCTCTCCTACGAGCAGTACTTC.

This clonotype has ten or more counts. The chain uses TRBV12-3 or TRBV12-4 and TRBJ1-4; 7 bases line up with TRBD1. Germline trimming cut 5 bases from V and 7 bases from J; bases unmatched to any gene: 7. This CDR3 comprises 14 residues. For the CDR3, the DNA is TGTGCCAGCAGTCAGACAGGGTTAGCTGAAAAACTGTTTTTT. Protein product: CASSQTGLAEKLFF.

This clonotype has at least ten counts. The J gene is TRBJ2-3, the V gene TRBV10-2; D is possibly TRBD2 (5 bases). The CDR3 length is 16 residues. V was cut by 1 base and J by 3 bases, with 14 bases left in between. CDR1 is WSHSY, CDR2 SAAADI, per germline. CDR3 DNA: TGCGCCAGCAGTGAGTTTAGCGATGGGAATACAGATACGCAGTATTTT. Its protein is CASSEFSDGNTDTQYF.

This clonotype was seen many times. The V gene is TRBV14, the J gene TRBJ2-1; D is undetermined. Looked up from germline, CDR1 is SGHDN and CDR2 is FVKESK. The CDR3 runs to 17 residues. The germline V and J ends were trimmed by 0 bases and 3 bases, with 15 bases remaining between them. The CDR3 loop reads CASSQDITALNYNEQFF. CDR3 DNA sequence: TGTGCCAGCAGCCAAGACATCACGGCGCTGAACTACAATGAGCAGTTCTTC.

This clonotype was seen at least ten times. The chain carries TRBV15 and TRBJ1-4, with a tentative D call TRBD1 (6 bases). In germline, CDR1 is LNHNV, CDR2 YYDKDF (reference sequence). The CDR3 spans 14 residues. V dropped 5 bases and J dropped 5 bases, with 12 bases sitting between them. The CDR3 DNA is TGTGCCACCAGCCCACGGAGGGGGAATGAAAAACTGTTTTTT. As protein: CATSPRRGNEKLFF. Variable domain in full (rest from reference TRBV15 and TRBJ1-4): DAMVIQNPRYQVTQFGKPVTLSCSQTLNHNVMYWYQQKSSQAPKLLFHYYDKDFNNEADTPDNFQSRRPNTSFCFLDIRSPGLGDTAMYLCATSPRRGNEKLFFGSGTQLSVL.

This clonotype has ten or more counts. The chain carries TRBV5-1 and TRBJ1-5; 8 bases match TRBD1. The CDR3 consists of 17 residues. The V segment lost 4 bases and the J segment 3 bases; nucleotides outside the gene matches: 12. CDR1 is SGHRS and CDR2 is YFSETQ in the germline V gene. CDR3 sequence: CASSPTAVGQDNQPQHF. CDR3 DNA sequence: TGCGCCAGCAGCCCGACGGCCGTGGGACAGGACAATCAGCCCCAGCATTTT.

This clonotype was observed at least ten times. The V and J genes are TRBV13 and TRBJ2-1; 9 nucleotides agree with TRBD1. This CDR3 spans 16 amino acids. The V and J ends lost 5 bases and 0 bases, in that order; junction bases with no gene match: 5. CDR1 is PRHDT, CDR2 FYEKMQ, per germline (reference sequence). Here the CDR3 reads CASSGQGLSSYNEQFF. The CDR3 nucleotides read TGTGCCAGCAGCGGACAGGGGTTGAGCTCCTACAATGAGCAGTTCTTC.

The sample holds many counts of this clonotype. The rearrangement uses TRBV14 and TRBJ2-7; no reliable D call. Trimming removed 4 bases from V and 5 bases from J, with 12 bases in between. Germline V gene data show CDR1 as SGHDN and CDR2 as FVKESK. The CDR3 has 13 amino acids. The CDR3 region is CASSLYEEHEQYF. The CDR3 DNA sequence: TGTGCCAGCAGCCTGTACGAGGAGCACGAGCAGTACTTC.

This clonotype was counted ten times or more. The chain has TRBV5-1 and TRBJ2-1, with D uncertain. Looked up from germline, CDR1 is SGHRS and CDR2 is YFSETQ. CDR3 size: 15 residues. V shed 4 bases and J shed 2 bases, with 13 bases lying between them. The DNA for the CDR3 is TGCGCCAGCAGCCCAGGCGTTACTCCCTACAATGAGCAGTTCTTC. It specifies CASSPGVTPYNEQFF.

Ten or more counts support this clonotype. The chain couples TRBV7-9 to TRBJ1-1; 10 bases fit TRBD1. Trimming cost V 5 bases and J 6 bases; bases outside gene matches: 6. The CDR3 is 14 amino acids. Germline V CDR1 and CDR2: SEHNR, FQNEAQ (reference sequence). Here the CDR3 reads CASSLTGGESEAFF. As DNA, the CDR3 is TGTGCCAGCAGCCTGACAGGGGGCGAATCTGAAGCTTTCTTT. Filled out from reference TRBV7-9 and TRBJ1-1, the complete variable domain reads DTGVSQNPRHKITKRGQNVTFRCDPISEHNRLYWYRQTLGQGPEFLTYFQNEAQLEKSRLLSDRFSAERPKGSFSTLEIQRTEQGDSAMYLCASSLTGGESEAFFGQGTRLTVV.

This clonotype was seen at least ten times. The chain is built from TRBV4-1 and TRBJ2-1; 7 bases fit TRBD2. The CDR3 is 15 amino acids. V lost 4 bases to trimming and J lost 6 bases; unmatched junction nucleotides: 9. Germline values: CDR1 MGHRA, CDR2 YSYEKL. CDR3 residues: CASSPARLASNEQFF. CDR3 DNA: TGCGCCAGCAGCCCGGCGAGACTAGCTAGCAATGAGCAGTTCTTC.

This clonotype occurred many times. The chain employs TRBV7-9 and TRBJ1-4; D is undetermined. Trimming left V 5 bases short and J 0 bases short, with 10 bases between. The length of the CDR3 is 15 residues. Germline-derived CDR1 and CDR2 are SEHNR and FQNEAQ (reference sequence). CDR3 in amino acids: CASSPGRATNEKLFF. The CDR3 bases are TGTGCCAGCAGCCCAGGCCGCGCAACTAATGAAAAACTGTTTTTT. Based on the CDR3 plus reference TRBV7-9 and TRBJ1-4, the full variable domain is DTGVSQNPRHKITKRGQNVTFRCDPISEHNRLYWYRQTLGQGPEFLTYFQNEAQLEKSRLLSDRFSAERPKGSFSTLEIQRTEQGDSAMYLCASSPGRATNEKLFFGSGTQLSVL.